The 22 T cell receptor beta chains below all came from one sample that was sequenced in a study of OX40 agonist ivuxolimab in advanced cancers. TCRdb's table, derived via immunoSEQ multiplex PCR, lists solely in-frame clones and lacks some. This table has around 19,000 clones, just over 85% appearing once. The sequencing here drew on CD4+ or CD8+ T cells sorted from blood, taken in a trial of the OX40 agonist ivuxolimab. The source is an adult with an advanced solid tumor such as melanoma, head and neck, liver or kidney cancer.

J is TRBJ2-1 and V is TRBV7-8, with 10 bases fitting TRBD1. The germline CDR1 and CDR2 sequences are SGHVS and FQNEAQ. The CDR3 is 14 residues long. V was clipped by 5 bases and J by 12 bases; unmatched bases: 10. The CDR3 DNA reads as TGTGCCAGCAGCCCGGGGACAGGGGAGTTAGGGCAGTTCTTC. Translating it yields CASSPGTGELGQFF.

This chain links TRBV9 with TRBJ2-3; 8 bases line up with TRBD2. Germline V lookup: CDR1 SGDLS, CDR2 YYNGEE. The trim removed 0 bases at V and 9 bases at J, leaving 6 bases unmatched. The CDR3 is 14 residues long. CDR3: CASSVGAGGATQYF. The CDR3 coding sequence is TGTGCCAGCAGCGTAGGAGCCGGGGGGGCGACGCAGTATTTT.

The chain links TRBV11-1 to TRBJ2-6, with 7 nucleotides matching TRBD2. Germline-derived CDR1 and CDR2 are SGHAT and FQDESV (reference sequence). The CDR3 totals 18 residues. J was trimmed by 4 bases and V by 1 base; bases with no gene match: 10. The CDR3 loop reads CASSLEGGFEFGANVLTF. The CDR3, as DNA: TGTGCCAGCAGCTTAGAGGGAGGGTTCGAGTTCGGGGCCAACGTCCTGACTTTC.

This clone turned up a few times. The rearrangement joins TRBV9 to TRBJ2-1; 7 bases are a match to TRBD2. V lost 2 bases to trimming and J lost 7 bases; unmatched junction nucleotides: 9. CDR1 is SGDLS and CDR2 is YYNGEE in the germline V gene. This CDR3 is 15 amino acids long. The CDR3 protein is CASSVGLAEGNEQFF. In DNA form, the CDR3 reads TGTGCCAGCAGCGTCGGTCTAGCGGAAGGGAATGAGCAGTTCTTC.

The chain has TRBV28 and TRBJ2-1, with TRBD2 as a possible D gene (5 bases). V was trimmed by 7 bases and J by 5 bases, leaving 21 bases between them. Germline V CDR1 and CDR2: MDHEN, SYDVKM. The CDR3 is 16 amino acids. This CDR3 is CASKLLREQTDNEQFF. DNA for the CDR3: TGTGCCAGCAAACTTTTGAGGGAACAGACTGACAATGAGCAGTTCTTC.

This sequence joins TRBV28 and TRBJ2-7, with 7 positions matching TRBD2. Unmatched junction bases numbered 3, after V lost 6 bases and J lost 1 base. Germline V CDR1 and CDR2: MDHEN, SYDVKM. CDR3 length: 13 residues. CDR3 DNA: TGTGCCAGCAGCCTAGCGGTGTCCTACGAGCAGTACTTC. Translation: CASSLAVSYEQYF. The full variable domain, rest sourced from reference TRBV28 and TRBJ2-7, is DVKVTQSSRYLVKRTGEKVFLECVQDMDHENMFWYRQDPGLGLRLIYFSYDVKMKEKGDIPEGYSVSREKKERFSLILESASTNQTSMYLCASSLAVSYEQYFGPGTRLTVT.

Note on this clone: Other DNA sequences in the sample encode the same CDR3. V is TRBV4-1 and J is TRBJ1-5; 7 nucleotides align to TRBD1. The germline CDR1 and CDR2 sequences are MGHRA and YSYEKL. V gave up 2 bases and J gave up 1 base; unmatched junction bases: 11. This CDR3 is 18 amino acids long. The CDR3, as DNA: TGCGCCAGCAGCCAATCTCCCCCCCGGACAGGAAGCAATCAGCCCCAGCATTTT. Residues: CASSQSPPRTGSNQPQHF.

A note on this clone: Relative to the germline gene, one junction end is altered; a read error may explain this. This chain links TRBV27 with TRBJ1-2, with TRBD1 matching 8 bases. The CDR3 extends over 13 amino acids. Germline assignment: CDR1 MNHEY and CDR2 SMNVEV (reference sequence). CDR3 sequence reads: CAGSRGRGPGYTF. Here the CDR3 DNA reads TGTGCCGGCAGCCGGGGCAGGGGGCCTGGCTACACCTTC.

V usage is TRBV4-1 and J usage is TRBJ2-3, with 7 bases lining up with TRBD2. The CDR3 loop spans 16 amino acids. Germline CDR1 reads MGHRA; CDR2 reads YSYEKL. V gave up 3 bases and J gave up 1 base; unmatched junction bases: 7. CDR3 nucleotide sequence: TGCGCCAGCAGCCAGACGAGGAGCGGGGGCACAGATACGCAGTATTTT. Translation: CASSQTRSGGTDTQYF.

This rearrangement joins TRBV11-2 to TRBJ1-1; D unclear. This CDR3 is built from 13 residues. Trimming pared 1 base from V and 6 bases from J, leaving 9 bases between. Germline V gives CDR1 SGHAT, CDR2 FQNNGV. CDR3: CASSLAVLAEAFF. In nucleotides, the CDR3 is TGTGCCAGCAGCTTAGCGGTTCTCGCTGAAGCTTTCTTT.

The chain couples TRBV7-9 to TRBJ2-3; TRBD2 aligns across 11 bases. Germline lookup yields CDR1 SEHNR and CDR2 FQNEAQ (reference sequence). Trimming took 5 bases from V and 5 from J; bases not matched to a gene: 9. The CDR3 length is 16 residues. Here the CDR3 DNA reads TGTGCCAGCAGCCCCGCCCTAGCGGGAGGCCAAGATACGCAGTATTTT. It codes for CASSPALAGGQDTQYF.

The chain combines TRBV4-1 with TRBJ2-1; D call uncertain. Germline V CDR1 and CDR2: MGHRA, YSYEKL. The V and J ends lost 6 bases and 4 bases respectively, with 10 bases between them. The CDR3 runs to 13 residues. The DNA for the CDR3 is TGCGCCAGCAGAAATTTGGAGTACAATGAGCAGTTCTTC. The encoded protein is CASRNLEYNEQFF.

The CDR3 DNA follows: TGTGCCAGCAGCTGGCGTGGGGTTGGCCAAGAGACCCAGTACTTC. It codes for CASSWRGVGQETQYF. V usage is TRBV11-1 and J usage is TRBJ2-5, with D uncertain. The CDR3 is made up of 15 amino acids. Trimming left V 4 bases short and J 1 base short, with 13 bases between. Germline values: CDR1 SGHAT, CDR2 FQDESV (reference sequence).

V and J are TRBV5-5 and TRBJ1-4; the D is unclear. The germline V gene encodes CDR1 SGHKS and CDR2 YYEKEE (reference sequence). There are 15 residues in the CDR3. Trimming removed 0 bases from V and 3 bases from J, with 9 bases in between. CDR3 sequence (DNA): TGTGCCAGCAGCTTGGTGCGCAGCCCTAATGAAAAACTGTTTTTT. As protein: CASSLVRSPNEKLFF.

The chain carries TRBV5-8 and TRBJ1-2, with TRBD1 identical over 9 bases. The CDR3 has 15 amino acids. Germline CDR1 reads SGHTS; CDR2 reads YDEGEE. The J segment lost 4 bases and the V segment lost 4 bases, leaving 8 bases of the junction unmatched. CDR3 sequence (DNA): TGTGCCAGCAGCCAACTACCGGGACAGGGCTATGGCTACACCTTC. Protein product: CASSQLPGQGYGYTF.

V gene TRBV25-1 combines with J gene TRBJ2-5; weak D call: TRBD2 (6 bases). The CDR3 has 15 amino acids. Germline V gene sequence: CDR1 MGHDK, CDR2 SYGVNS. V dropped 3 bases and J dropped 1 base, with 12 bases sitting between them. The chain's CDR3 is CASSDPGTSQETQYF. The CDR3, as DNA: TGTGCCAGCAGTGACCCCGGGACTTCCCAAGAGACCCAGTACTTC. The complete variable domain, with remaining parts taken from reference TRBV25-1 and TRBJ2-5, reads EADIYQTPRYLVIGTGKKITLECSQTMGHDKMYWYQQDPGMELHLIHYSYGVNSTEKGDLSSESTVSRIRTEHFPLTLESARPSHTSQYLCASSDPGTSQETQYFGPGTRLLVL.

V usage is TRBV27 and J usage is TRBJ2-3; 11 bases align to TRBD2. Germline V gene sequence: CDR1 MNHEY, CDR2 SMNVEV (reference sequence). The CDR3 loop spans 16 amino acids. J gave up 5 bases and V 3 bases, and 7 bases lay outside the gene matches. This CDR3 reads CASSFLSSGGRDTQYF. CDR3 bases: TGTGCCAGCAGTTTTCTGTCTAGCGGGGGGCGAGATACGCAGTATTTT.

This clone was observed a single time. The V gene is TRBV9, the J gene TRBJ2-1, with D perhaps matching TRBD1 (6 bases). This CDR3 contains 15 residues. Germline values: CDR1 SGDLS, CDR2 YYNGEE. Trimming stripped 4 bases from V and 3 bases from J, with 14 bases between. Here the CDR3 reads CASSSTGHLYNEQFF. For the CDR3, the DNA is TGTGCCAGCAGCTCTACGGGACACCTCTACAATGAGCAGTTCTTC.

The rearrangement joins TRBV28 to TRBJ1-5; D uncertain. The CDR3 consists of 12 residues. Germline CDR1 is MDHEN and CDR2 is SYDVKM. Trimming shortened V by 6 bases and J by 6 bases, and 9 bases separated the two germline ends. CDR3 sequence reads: CASSPPTQPQHF. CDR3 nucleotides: TGTGCCAGCAGCCCCCCTACTCAGCCCCAGCATTTT.

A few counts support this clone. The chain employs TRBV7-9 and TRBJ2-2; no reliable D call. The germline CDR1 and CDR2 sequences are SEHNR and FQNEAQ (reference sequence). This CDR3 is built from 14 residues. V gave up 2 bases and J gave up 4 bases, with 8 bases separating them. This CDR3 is CASSLSFFTGELFF. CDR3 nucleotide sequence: TGTGCCAGCAGCTTATCGTTTTTCACCGGGGAGCTGTTTTTT.

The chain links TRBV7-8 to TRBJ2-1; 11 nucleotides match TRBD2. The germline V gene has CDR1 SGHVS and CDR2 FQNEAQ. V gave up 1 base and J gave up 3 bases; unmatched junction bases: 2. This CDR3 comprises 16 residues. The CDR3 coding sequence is TGTGCCAGCAGCTTAGTTCTAGCGGGAGGCTACAATGAGCAGTTCTTC. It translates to CASSLVLAGGYNEQFF.

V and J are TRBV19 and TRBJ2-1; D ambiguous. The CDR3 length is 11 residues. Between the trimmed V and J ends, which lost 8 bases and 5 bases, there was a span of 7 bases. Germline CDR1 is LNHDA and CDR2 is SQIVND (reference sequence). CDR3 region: CASSGNNEQFF. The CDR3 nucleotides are TGTGCCAGTTCAGGAAACAATGAGCAGTTCTTC.